The T cell receptor (beta chain) described here comes from a study of T-cell reconstitution after alpha-beta-depleted transplantation in children. J gave up 2 bases and V 3 bases, and 4 bases lay outside the gene matches. The germline V gene has CDR1 SGDLS and CDR2 YYNGEE. This CDR3 spans 14 amino acids. This clonotype came up many times. The target antigen is unknown. Broader study findings: Diversity and T-cell counts at one year after transplant derived mostly from new T cells. For some patients, TCRbeta diversity was high at day 60 because of recipient T cells and thymic progenitors that survived.

The library targeted TCRbeta and was prepared with unique molecular identifiers. Each CDR3 protein gets one entry after TCRdb re-called the PCR reads with MiXCR. This table holds fewer than 350,000 distinct CDR3 sequences, over 9% found once. Sequences were derived from PBMCs, sampled before TCRalphabeta/CD19-depleted stem cell transplant. This clonotype was obtained from a boy under three years old with acute myeloid leukemia, due to receive a stem cell transplant. J is TRBJ2-7 and V is TRBV9; 8 nucleotides line up with TRBD2. The DNA of the CDR3 is TGTGCCAGCAGCGATAGCGGGGCCCCCTACGAGCAGTACTTC. The encoded protein is CASSDSGAPYEQYF. The complete variable domain, with remaining parts taken from reference TRBV9 and TRBJ2-7, reads DSGVTQTPKHLITATGQRVTLRCSPRSGDLSVYWYQQSLDQGLQFLIQYYNGEERAKGNILERFSAQQFPDLHSELNLSSLELGDSALYFCASSDSGAPYEQYFGPGTRLTVT.